This entry lists 21 T cell receptor beta chains sequenced from one sample in a study of T-cell reconstitution after alpha-beta-depleted transplantation in children. The library targeted TCRbeta and was prepared with unique molecular identifiers. MiXCR, run by TCRdb on the PCR reads, gives a single entry per CDR3 protein. Of approximately 250,000 distinct CDR3 sequences in the sample, 9.7% were seen once. Sequenced here: PBMCs from the stem cell graft donor, sampled from the stem cell graft. All receptors come from a human donor who donated a stem cell graft to a child with SCID.

This clonotype was counted at least ten times. This chain uses TRBV5-1 with TRBJ2-7; D call uncertain. The germline V gene has CDR1 SGHRS and CDR2 YFSETQ. The CDR3 runs to 16 residues. V was trimmed by 3 bases and J by 0 bases, leaving 16 bases between them. The CDR3 DNA is TGCGCCAGCAGCTCTTTCAGTGCGTCCGCCTCCTACGAGCAGTACTTC. Residues: CASSSFSASASYEQYF. Supplemented by reference TRBV5-1 and TRBJ2-7, the full variable domain reads KAGVTQTPRYLIKTRGQQVTLSCSPISGHRSVSWYQQTPGQGLQFLFEYFSETQRNKGNFPGRFSGRQFSNSRSEMNVSTLELGDSALYLCASSSFSASASYEQYFGPGTRLTVT.

This clonotype has ten or more counts. The genes are TRBV10-3 and TRBJ2-5, with TRBD2 identical over 9 bases. The CDR3 spans 15 residues. The V segment lost 4 bases and the J segment 4 bases; nucleotides outside the gene matches: 7. CDR1 and CDR2 (germline): ENHRY, SYGVKD. The CDR3 nucleotides read TGTGCCATCAGTGCCGCTATAGCGGGGGTAGAGACCCAGTACTTC. The encoded protein is CAISAAIAGVETQYF.

In its sample, this clonotype was seen many times. The rearrangement joins TRBV20-1 to TRBJ2-7, with a possible D match to TRBD1 (5 bases). V lost 3 bases, J lost 2 bases, and 14 bases lay in between. The V gene's germline CDR1 is DFQATT and CDR2 SNEGSKA (reference sequence). The CDR3 runs to 14 residues. The CDR3: CSASRNRLAYEQYF. The CDR3 nucleotides are TGCAGTGCTAGCAGGAACAGGCTAGCCTACGAGCAGTACTTC.

This clonotype has at least ten counts. J is TRBJ1-1 and V is TRBV5-5, with D hard to call. Trimming left V 4 bases short and J 1 base short, with 14 bases between. The CDR3 length is 15 residues. The V gene's germline CDR1 is SGHKS and CDR2 YYEKEE (reference sequence). This chain's CDR3 is CASSDGRRRNTEAFF. The CDR3 DNA reads TGTGCCAGCAGCGACGGGAGGAGGCGGAACACTGAAGCTTTCTTT.

The table lists this clonotype with many counts. V usage is TRBV5-1 and J usage is TRBJ1-1, with a weak D call TRBD1 (6 bases). CDR1 is SGHRS, CDR2 YFSETQ, per germline. V lost 3 bases, J lost 6 bases, and 15 bases lay in between. The CDR3 length is 14 residues. CDR3 nucleotides: TGCGCCAGCAGCTCCACCGGGACAACCGCTGAAGCTTTCTTT. Amino acid sequence: CASSSTGTTAEAFF.

The table lists this clonotype with a few counts. V gene TRBV24-1 combines with J gene TRBJ2-2; 9 positions match TRBD2. The CDR3 sequence is 15 residues long. The ends lost 4 bases at V and 6 bases at J; junction bases unmatched: 5. CDR1 KGHDR and CDR2 SFDVKD come from the germline V gene. The CDR3 reads CATSEAGTSSGELFF. CDR3 DNA sequence: TGTGCCACCAGTGAGGCCGGGACTAGCTCCGGGGAGCTGTTTTTT.

This clonotype was observed many times. The chain recombines TRBV15 with TRBJ1-1; 9 nucleotides align to TRBD1. The CDR3 is 18 residues long. CDR1 and CDR2 from the germline V gene are LNHNV and YYDKDF (reference sequence). V was pared by 3 bases and J by 5 bases, with 16 bases of the junction left unmatched. The CDR3 is CATSSLRPLGQGVTEAFF. The DNA for the CDR3 is TGTGCCACCAGCAGCCTCAGGCCTCTGGGACAGGGAGTTACTGAAGCTTTCTTT.

In its sample, this clonotype was seen many times. The rearrangement uses TRBV12-3 or TRBV12-4 and TRBJ2-2; 7 bases are shared with TRBD1. CDR3 length: 17 residues. With 5 bases clipped from V and 6 bases from J, the junction kept 15 bases outside the gene matches. In nucleotides, the CDR3 is TGTGCCAGCAGTCGGGGTCGCACAGGGGCTAGGTCCGGGGAGCTGTTTTTT. Translation gives CASSRGRTGARSGELFF.

A note on this clonotype: A read error may explain this, as a much larger clone is one base away. This sequence joins TRBV10-3 and TRBJ2-3; possible D gene TRBD2, 5 bases. The CDR3 is made up of 15 amino acids. The germline V gene encodes CDR1 ENHRY and CDR2 SYGVKD. CDR3 in DNA: TGTACCATCAGTGAACCGGGGTCAGGTGCAGATACGCAGTATTTT. Translated, it gives CTISEPGSGADTQYF.

This clonotype has at least ten counts. The chain combines TRBV28 with TRBJ1-6; possibly TRBD1 for D (5 bases). V was shortened by 6 bases and J by 0 bases, with 21 bases between the two germline ends. The germline V gene has CDR1 MDHEN and CDR2 SYDVKM. The CDR3 has 19 residues. CDR3 coding DNA: TGTGCCAGCAGCAAATCCCCCGGGGCCCTCCGCTCCTATAATTCACCCCTCCACTTT. This encodes CASSKSPGALRSYNSPLHF.

This clonotype was seen more than once but under ten times. This chain uses TRBV30 with TRBJ1-6; D uncertain. V was cut by 2 bases and J by 7 bases, with 9 bases left in between. Germline V lookup: CDR1 GTSNPN, CDR2 SVGIG (reference sequence). The CDR3 sequence is 13 residues long. CDR3 sequence (DNA): TGTGCCTGGAGTACCCCCCCAAATTCACCCCTCCACTTT. Translated, it gives CAWSTPPNSPLHF.

This clonotype has ten or more counts. The genes are TRBV5-1 and TRBJ2-7, with 8 bases aligning to TRBD1. The CDR3 is 17 amino acids. The V segment lost 5 bases and the J segment 2 bases; nucleotides outside the gene matches: 15. Germline CDR1 is SGHRS and CDR2 is YFSETQ. CDR3 loop: CASRLRGGQGGTYEQYF. CDR3 sequence (DNA): TGCGCCAGCAGGCTACGTGGAGGACAGGGTGGAACCTACGAGCAGTACTTC.

This clonotype appeared many times. The V gene is TRBV20-1, the J gene TRBJ1-2; 9 bases align to TRBD1. The germline CDR1 and CDR2 sequences are DFQATT and SNEGSKA (reference sequence). The CDR3 is 15 amino acids. Trimming at V came to 3 bases and at J to 2 bases, leaving 7 bases not matched to a gene. CDR3: CSARGPDRGNYGYTF. DNA of the CDR3: TGCAGTGCTAGGGGACCGGACAGGGGCAACTATGGCTACACCTTC.

This clonotype was found many times. The chain has TRBV20-1 and TRBJ1-4, with D unclear. Trimming shortened V by 1 base and J by 5 bases, and 5 bases separated the two germline ends. Germline CDR1 and CDR2: DFQATT and SNEGSKA (reference sequence). The CDR3 is 12 residues long. This CDR3 is CSARVLNEKLFF. The CDR3 DNA reads as TGCAGTGCTAGAGTTTTAAATGAAAAACTGTTTTTT.

With regard to this clonotype: One junction end disagrees with the germline gene, perhaps due to a read error. This chain joins TRBV19 and TRBJ2-7; 10 bases are shared with TRBD1. Germline-derived CDR1 and CDR2 are LNHDA and SQIVND (reference sequence). CDR3 size: 13 residues. The DNA for the CDR3 is TGTGCCAGTTCGACAGGGGGCTCCTACGAGCGGTACTTC. It encodes CASSTGGSYERYF.

This clonotype was recorded many times. The chain has TRBV12-3 or TRBV12-4 and TRBJ2-3; D might be TRBD1 (5 bases). V was pared by 3 bases and J by 2 bases, with 9 bases between. The CDR3 length is 14 residues. The CDR3 DNA reads TGTGCCAGCAGTTTTAGGGGTAACACAGATACGCAGTATTTT. Its translation is CASSFRGNTDTQYF.

This clonotype has at least ten counts. The CDR3 nucleotides read TGTGCCAGCAGCCAGCGGGGTATCTCCTACGAGCAGTACTTC. This codes for CASSQRGISYEQYF. The J gene is TRBJ2-7, the V gene TRBV7-2; 7 nucleotides match TRBD2. The CDR3 extends over 14 amino acids. V lost 5 bases and J lost 0; bases outside the gene matches: 4. CDR1 is SGHTA and CDR2 is FQGNSA in the germline V gene.

This clonotype came up many times. The chain uses TRBV20-1 and TRBJ2-1; D unclear. Trimming cost V 3 bases and J 4 bases, with 13 bases left between them. This CDR3 has 14 residues. Germline V gene sequence: CDR1 DFQATT, CDR2 SNEGSKA (reference sequence). Here the CDR3 DNA reads TGCAGTGCTAGTTATCGGGCCGCTTACAATGAGCAGTTCTTC. Its protein product is CSASYRAAYNEQFF.

The chain uses TRBV3-1 and TRBJ2-7; 8 nucleotides line up with TRBD2. J gave up 2 bases and V 7 bases, and 4 bases lay outside the gene matches. This CDR3 has 13 residues. The germline gives CDR1 LGHDT, CDR2 YNNKEL (reference sequence). CDR3 amino acids: CASTPGGAYEQYF. CDR3 nucleotides: TGTGCCAGCACCCCGGGGGGGGCCTACGAGCAGTACTTC.

This clonotype appeared many times. This rearrangement joins TRBV7-2 to TRBJ2-3; D unclear. The CDR3 runs 15 residues. The V gene's germline CDR1 is SGHTA and CDR2 FQGNSA. Trimming took 3 bases from V and 0 from J, leaving 10 bases between them. The CDR3 here is CASSLGFPSTDTQYF. The CDR3 bases are TGTGCCAGCAGCTTGGGGTTTCCTAGCACAGATACGCAGTATTTT.

This clonotype was counted many times. This chain uses TRBV5-5 with TRBJ2-7, with 10 bases fitting TRBD2. The CDR3 is made up of 14 amino acids. Trimming removed 6 bases from V and 3 bases from J; junction bases left unmatched: 6. Germline V lookup: CDR1 SGHKS, CDR2 YYEKEE (reference sequence). The DNA of the CDR3 is TGTGCCAGCAAATTTCTAGCGGGGGACTACGAGCAGTACTTC. It specifies CASKFLAGDYEQYF.